There are a few counts of the clone carrying this T cell receptor beta chain. This sample was taken from a study of human T cells and chemical hapten exposure. The time point here: healthy volunteer bleed at 6 weeks. It was from unfractionated whole blood that total RNA was extracted. In TCRdb, the RACE reads were re-called with MiXCR into one record per CDR3 protein. The sample holds more than 75,000 distinct CDR3 sequences, over 8.5% seen once. What was sequenced was whole blood. The sequence came from a male donor in good health. Some clones in this sample may be carry-over from other donors' samples.

In DNA form, the CDR3 reads TGCAGCGTTGAGGCGTACATGAACACTGAAGCTTTCTTT. The encoded protein is CSVEAYMNTEAFF. The chain is built from TRBV29-1 and TRBJ1-1; D is undetermined. Germline V gene sequence: CDR1 SQVTM, CDR2 ANQGSEA. The CDR3 contains 13 residues. V was shortened by 3 bases and J by 0 bases, with 8 bases between the two germline ends.